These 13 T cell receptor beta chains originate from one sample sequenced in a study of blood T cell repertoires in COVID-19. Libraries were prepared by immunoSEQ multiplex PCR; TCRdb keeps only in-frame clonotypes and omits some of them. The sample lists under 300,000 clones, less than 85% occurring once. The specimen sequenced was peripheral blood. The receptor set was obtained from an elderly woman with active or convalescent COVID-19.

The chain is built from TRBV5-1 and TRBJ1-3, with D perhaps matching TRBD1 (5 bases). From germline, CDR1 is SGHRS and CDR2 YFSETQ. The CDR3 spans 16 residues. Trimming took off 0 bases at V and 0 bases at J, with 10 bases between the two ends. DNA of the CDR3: TGCGCCAGCAGCTTGGAAGGGGTTTCCTCTGGAAACACCATATATTTT. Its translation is CASSLEGVSSGNTIYF.

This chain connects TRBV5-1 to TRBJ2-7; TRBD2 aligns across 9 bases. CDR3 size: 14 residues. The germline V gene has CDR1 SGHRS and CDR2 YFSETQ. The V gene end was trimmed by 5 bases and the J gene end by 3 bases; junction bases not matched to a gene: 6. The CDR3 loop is CASSPGTSIYEQYF. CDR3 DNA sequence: TGCGCCAGCAGTCCCGGGACTAGCATCTACGAGCAGTACTTC.

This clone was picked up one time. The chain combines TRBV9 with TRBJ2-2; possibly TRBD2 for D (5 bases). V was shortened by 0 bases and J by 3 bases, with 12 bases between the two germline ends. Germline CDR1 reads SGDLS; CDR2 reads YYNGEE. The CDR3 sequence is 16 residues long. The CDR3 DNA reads TGTGCCAGCAGCGTAGCAGTTGTCGGGGACACCGGGGAGCTGTTTTTT. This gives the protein CASSVAVVGDTGELFF.

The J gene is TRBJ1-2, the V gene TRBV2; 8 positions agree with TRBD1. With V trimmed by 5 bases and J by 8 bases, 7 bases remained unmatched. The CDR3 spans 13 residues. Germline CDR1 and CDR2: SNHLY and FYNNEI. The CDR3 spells CASSWTGREGYTF. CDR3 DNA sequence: TGTGCCAGCAGTTGGACAGGGCGAGAAGGCTACACCTTC.

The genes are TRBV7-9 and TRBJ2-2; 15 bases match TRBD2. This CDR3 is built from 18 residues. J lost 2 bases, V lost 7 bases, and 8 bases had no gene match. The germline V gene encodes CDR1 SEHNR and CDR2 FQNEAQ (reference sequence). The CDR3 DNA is TGTGCCAGCACGCGGGGACTAGCGGGAGGAACTAACACCGGGGAGCTGTTTTTT. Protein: CASTRGLAGGTNTGELFF.

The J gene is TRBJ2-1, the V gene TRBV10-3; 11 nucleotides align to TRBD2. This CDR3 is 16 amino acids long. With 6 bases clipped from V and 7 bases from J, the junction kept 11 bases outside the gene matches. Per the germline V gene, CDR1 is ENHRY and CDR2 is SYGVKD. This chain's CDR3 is CAIRKNLAGGTNEQFF. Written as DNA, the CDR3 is TGTGCCATCAGGAAAAATCTAGCGGGGGGCACGAATGAGCAGTTCTTC.

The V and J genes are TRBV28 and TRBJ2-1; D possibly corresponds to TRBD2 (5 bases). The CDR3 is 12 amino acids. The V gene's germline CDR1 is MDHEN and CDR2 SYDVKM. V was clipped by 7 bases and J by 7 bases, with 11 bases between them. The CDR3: CASTTSGNEQFF. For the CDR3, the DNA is TGTGCCAGCACCACGTCGGGGAATGAGCAGTTCTTC.

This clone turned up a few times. CDR3 region: CASIQPGTANQPQHF. CDR3 coding DNA: TGTGCCAGCATCCAACCCGGGACAGCAAATCAGCCCCAGCATTTT. V usage is TRBV28 and J usage is TRBJ1-5; 7 nucleotides line up with TRBD1. CDR1 and CDR2 (germline): MDHEN, SYDVKM. The CDR3 covers 15 residues. V was pared by 7 bases and J by 4 bases, with 10 bases of the junction left unmatched.

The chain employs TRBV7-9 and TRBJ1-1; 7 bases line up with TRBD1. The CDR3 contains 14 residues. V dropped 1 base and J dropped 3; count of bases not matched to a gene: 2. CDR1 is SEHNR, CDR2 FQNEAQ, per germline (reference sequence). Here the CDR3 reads CASSLEGADTEAFF. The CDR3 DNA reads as TGTGCCAGCAGCTTAGAGGGGGCGGACACTGAAGCTTTCTTT. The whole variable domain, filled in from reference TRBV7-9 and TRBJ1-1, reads DTGVSQNPRHKITKRGQNVTFRCDPISEHNRLYWYRQTLGQGPEFLTYFQNEAQLEKSRLLSDRFSAERPKGSFSTLEIQRTEQGDSAMYLCASSLEGADTEAFFGQGTRLTVV.

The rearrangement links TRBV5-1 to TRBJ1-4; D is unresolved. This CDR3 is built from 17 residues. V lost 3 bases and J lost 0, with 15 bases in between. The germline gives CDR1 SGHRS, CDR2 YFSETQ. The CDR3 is CASSSSPGEPTNEKLFF. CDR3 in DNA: TGCGCCAGCAGCTCCTCGCCGGGAGAACCAACTAATGAAAAACTGTTTTTT.

Here the CDR3 reads CASSSWTGVFNQPQHF. As DNA, the CDR3 is TGTGCCAGTAGTTCTTGGACAGGGGTCTTCAATCAGCCCCAGCATTTT. The chain carries TRBV19 and TRBJ1-5; TRBD1 aligns across 9 bases. The germline V gene has CDR1 LNHDA and CDR2 SQIVND (reference sequence). The CDR3 sequence is 16 residues long. Unmatched junction bases numbered 8, after V lost 5 bases and J lost 3 bases.

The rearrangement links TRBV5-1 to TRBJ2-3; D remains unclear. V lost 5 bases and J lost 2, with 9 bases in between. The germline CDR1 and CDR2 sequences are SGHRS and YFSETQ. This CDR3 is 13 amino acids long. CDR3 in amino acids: CASRLRPTDTQYF. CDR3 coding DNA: TGCGCCAGCAGACTACGGCCCACAGATACGCAGTATTTT.

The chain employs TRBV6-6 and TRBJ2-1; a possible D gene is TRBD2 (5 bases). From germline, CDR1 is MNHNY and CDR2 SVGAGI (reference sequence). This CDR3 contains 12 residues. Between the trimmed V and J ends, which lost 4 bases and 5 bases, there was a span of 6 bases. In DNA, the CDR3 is TGTGCCAGCAGTTTACTAGACAATGAGCAGTTCTTC. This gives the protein CASSLLDNEQFF.